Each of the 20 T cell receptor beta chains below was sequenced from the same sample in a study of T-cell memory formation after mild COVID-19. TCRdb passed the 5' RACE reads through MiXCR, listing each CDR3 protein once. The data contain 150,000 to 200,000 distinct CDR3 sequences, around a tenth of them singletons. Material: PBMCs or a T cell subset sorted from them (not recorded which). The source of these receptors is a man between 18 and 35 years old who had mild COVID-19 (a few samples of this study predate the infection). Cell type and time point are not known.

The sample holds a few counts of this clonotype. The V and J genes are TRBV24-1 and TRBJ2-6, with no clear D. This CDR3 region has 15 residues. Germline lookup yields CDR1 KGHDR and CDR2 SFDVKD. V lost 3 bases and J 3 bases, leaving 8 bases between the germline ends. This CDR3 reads CATSDGRNGANVLTF. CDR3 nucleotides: TGTGCCACCAGTGATGGCAGGAATGGGGCCAACGTCCTGACTTTC.

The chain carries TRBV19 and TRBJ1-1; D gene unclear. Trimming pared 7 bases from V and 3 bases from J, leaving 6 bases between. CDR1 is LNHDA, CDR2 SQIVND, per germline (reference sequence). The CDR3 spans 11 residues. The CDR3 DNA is TGTGCCAGTACGTTTTACACTGAAGCTTTCTTT. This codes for CASTFYTEAFF.

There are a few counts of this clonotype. CDR3 DNA: TGTGCCAGCAGTTATCGGTCCCAGGGCTCCTACGAGCAGTACTTC. Encoded protein: CASSYRSQGSYEQYF. The chain couples TRBV6-2 or TRBV6-3 to TRBJ2-7; TRBD1 might be the D (5 bases). Per germline, CDR1 MNHEY and CDR2 SVGEGT. The CDR3 runs 15 residues. With 3 bases removed from V and 0 bases from J, the gap between germline ends came to 12 bases.

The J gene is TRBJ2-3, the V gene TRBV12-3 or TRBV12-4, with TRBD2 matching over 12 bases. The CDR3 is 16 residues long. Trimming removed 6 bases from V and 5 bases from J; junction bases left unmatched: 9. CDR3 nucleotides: TGTGCCAGCAGCCAACCTAGCGGGGGGGCCGGAGATACGCAGTATTTT. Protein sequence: CASSQPSGGAGDTQYF.

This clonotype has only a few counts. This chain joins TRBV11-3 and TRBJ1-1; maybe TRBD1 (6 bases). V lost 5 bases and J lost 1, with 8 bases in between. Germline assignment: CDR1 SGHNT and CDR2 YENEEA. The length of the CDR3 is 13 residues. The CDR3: CASSRDTNTEAFF. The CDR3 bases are TGTGCCAGCAGCAGGGACACGAACACTGAAGCTTTCTTT.

The CDR3 DNA sequence: TGTGCCAGCACCCCCCGCTCCGCGACAGGCTGGGAATCGAGGAACACTGAAGCTTTCTTT. Its protein is CASTPRSATGWESRNTEAFF. The chain employs TRBV9 and TRBJ1-1; D is possibly TRBD1 (6 bases). The V gene lost 6 bases and the J gene lost 1 base, with 31 bases spanning the gap. The CDR3 sequence is 20 residues long. The germline gives CDR1 SGDLS, CDR2 YYNGEE.

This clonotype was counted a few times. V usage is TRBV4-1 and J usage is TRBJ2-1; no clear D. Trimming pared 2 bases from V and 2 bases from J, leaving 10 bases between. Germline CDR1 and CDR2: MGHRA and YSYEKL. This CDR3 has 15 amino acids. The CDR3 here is CASSQLGLTYNEQFF. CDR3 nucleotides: TGCGCCAGCAGCCAACTCGGCTTAACCTACAATGAGCAGTTCTTC.

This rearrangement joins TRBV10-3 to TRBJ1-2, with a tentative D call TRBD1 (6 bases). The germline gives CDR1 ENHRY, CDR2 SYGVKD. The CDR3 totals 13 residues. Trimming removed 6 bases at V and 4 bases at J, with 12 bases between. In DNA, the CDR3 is TGTGCCATCAGGGCACAGGGACTCTATGGCTACACCTTC. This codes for CAIRAQGLYGYTF.

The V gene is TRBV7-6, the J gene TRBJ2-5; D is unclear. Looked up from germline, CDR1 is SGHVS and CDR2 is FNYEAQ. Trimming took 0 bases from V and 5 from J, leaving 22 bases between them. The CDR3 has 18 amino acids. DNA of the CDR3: TGTGCCAGCAGCTTAGCGAGATTCACATGGAACCTAAGGGAGACCCAGTACTTC. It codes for CASSLARFTWNLRETQYF.

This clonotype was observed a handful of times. In DNA form, the CDR3 reads TGCGCCAGCAGCCTGATAGCGGGGGATTCCCAGTACTTC. It specifies CASSLIAGDSQYF. The V and J genes are TRBV5-1 and TRBJ2-5, with 9 bases that match TRBD2. This CDR3 has 13 residues. The J segment lost 9 bases and the V segment lost 4 bases, leaving 7 bases of the junction unmatched. Per the germline V gene, CDR1 is SGHRS and CDR2 is YFSETQ.

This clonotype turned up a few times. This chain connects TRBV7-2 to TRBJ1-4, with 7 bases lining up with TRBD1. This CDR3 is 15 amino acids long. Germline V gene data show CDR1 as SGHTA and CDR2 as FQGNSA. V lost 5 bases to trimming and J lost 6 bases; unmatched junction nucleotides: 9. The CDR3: CASSTRQGRHEKLFF. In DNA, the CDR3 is TGTGCCAGCAGCACCCGACAGGGTAGGCATGAAAAACTGTTTTTT. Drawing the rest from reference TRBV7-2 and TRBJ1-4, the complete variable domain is GAGVSQSPSNKVTEKGKDVELRCDPISGHTALYWYRQSLGQGLEFLIYFQGNSAPDKSGLPSDRFSAERTGGSVSTLTIQRTQQEDSAVYLCASSTRQGRHEKLFFGSGTQLSVL.

The CDR3 region has the DNA TGCGCCAGCAGCAGGGAGGGAGAGACCCAGTACTTC. The encoded protein is CASSREGETQYF. The gene calls are TRBV5-1 and TRBJ2-5; TRBD2 aligns across 7 bases. This CDR3 is 12 amino acids long. J lost 4 bases, V lost 4 bases, and 1 base had no gene match. CDR1 and CDR2 (germline): SGHRS, YFSETQ.

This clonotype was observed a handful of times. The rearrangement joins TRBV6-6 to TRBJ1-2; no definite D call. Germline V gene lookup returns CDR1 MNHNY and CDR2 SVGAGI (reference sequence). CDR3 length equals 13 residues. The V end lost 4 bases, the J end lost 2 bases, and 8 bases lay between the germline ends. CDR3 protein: CASSLQLNYGYTF. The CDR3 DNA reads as TGTGCCAGCAGTTTACAGCTGAACTATGGCTACACCTTC.

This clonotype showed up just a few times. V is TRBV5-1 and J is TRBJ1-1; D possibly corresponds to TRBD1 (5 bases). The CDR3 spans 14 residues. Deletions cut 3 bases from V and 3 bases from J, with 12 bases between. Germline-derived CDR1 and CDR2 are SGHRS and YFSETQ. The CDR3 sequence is CASSSAGGDTEAFF. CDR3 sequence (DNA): TGCGCCAGCAGCTCCGCGGGGGGAGACACTGAAGCTTTCTTT.

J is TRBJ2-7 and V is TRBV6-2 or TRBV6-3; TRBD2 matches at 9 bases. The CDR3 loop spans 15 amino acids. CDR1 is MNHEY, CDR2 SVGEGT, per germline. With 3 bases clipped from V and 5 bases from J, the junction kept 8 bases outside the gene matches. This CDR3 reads CASSYPGGGADEQYF. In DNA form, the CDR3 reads TGTGCCAGCAGTTATCCAGGCGGGGGGGCTGACGAGCAGTACTTC.

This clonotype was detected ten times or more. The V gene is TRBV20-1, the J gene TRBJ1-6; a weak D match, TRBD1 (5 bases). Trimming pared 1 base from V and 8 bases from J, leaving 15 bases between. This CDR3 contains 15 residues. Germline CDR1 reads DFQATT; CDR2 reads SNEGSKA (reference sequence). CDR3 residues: CSARVGTGEYSPLHF. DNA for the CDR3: TGCAGTGCTAGAGTGGGGACGGGGGAGTATTCACCCCTCCACTTT.

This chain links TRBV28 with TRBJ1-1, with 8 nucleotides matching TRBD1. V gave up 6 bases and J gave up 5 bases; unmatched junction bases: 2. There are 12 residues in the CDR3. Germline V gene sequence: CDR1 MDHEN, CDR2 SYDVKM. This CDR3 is CASRDRETEAFF. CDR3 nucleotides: TGTGCCAGCAGGGACAGGGAGACTGAAGCTTTCTTT.

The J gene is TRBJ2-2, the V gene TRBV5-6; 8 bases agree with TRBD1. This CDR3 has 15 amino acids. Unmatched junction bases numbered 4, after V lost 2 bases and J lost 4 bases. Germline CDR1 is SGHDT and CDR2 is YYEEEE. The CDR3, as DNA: TGTGCCAGCAGCTTATATGGGACAGGCACCGGGGAGCTGTTTTTT. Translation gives CASSLYGTGTGELFF. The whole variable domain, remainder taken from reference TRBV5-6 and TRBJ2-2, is DAGVTQSPTHLIKTRGQQVTLRCSPKSGHDTVSWYQQALGQGPQFIFQYYEEEERQRGNFPDRFSGHQFPNYSSELNVNALLLGDSALYLCASSLYGTGTGELFFGEGSRLTVL.

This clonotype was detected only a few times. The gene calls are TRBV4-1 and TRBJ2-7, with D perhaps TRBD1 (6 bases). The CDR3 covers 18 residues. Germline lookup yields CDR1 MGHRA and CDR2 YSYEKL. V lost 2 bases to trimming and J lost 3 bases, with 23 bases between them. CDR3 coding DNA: TGCGCCAGCAGCCAAATTCCGACCGGGACACTCACCTTCTACGAGCAGTACTTC. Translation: CASSQIPTGTLTFYEQYF.

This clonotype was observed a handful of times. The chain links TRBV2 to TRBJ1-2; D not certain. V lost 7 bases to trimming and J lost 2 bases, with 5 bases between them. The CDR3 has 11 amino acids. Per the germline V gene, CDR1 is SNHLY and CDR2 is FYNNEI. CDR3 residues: CASIRNYGYTF. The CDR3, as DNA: TGTGCCAGCATTAGGAACTATGGCTACACCTTC.